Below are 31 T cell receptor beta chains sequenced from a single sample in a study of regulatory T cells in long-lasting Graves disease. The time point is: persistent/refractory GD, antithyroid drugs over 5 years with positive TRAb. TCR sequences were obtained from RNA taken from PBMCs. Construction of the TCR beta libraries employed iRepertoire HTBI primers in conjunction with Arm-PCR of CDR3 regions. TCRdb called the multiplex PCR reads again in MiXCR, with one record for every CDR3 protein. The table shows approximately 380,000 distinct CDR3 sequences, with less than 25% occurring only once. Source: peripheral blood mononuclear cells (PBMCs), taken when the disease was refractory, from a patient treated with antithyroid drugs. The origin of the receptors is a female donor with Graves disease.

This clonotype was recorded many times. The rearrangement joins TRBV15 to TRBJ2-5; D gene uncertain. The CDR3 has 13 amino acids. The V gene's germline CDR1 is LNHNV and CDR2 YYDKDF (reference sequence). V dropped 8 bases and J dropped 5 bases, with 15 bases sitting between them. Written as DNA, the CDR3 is TGTGCCACCCGCGCGCCGCTCCTGGAGACCCAGTACTTC. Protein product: CATRAPLLETQYF. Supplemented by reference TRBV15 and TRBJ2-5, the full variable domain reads DAMVIQNPRYQVTQFGKPVTLSCSQTLNHNVMYWYQQKSSQAPKLLFHYYDKDFNNEADTPDNFQSRRPNTSFCFLDIRSPGLGDTAMYLCATRAPLLETQYFGPGTRLLVL.

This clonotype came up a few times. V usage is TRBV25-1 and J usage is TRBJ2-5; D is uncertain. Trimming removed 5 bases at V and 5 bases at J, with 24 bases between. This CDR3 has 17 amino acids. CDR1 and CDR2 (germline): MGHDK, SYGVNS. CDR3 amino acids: CASSPLEAGRVRETQYF. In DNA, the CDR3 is TGTGCCAGCAGTCCCCTAGAAGCCGGACGGGTGAGGGAGACCCAGTACTTC.

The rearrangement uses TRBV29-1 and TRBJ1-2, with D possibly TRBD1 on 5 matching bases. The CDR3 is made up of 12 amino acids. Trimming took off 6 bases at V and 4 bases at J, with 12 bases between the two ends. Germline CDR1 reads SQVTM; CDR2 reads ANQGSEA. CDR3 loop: CSVRGVAYGYTF. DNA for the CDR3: TGCAGCGTCCGGGGCGTAGCCTATGGCTACACCTTC.

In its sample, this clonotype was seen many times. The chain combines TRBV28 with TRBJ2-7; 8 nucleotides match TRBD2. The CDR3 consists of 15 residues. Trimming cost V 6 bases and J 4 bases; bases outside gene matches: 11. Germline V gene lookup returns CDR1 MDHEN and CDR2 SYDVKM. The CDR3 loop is CASRTPGLDSYEQYF. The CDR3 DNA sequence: TGTGCCAGCAGAACACCGGGACTAGACTCTTACGAGCAGTACTTC. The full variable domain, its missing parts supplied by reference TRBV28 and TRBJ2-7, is DVKVTQSSRYLVKRTGEKVFLECVQDMDHENMFWYRQDPGLGLRLIYFSYDVKMKEKGDIPEGYSVSREKKERFSLILESASTNQTSMYLCASRTPGLDSYEQYFGPGTRLTVT.

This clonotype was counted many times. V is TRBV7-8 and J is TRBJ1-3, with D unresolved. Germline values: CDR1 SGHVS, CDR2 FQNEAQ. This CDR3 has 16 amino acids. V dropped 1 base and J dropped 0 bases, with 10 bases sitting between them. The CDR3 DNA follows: TGTGCCAGCAGCTTAGGGGCACAGACCTCTGGAAACACCATATATTTT. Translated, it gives CASSLGAQTSGNTIYF.

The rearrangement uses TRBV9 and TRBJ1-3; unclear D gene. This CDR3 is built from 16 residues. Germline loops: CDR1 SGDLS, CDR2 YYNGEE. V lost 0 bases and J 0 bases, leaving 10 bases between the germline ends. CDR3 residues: CASSVGMGRSGNTIYF. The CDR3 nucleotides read TGTGCCAGCAGCGTAGGTATGGGTCGCTCTGGAAACACCATATATTTT.

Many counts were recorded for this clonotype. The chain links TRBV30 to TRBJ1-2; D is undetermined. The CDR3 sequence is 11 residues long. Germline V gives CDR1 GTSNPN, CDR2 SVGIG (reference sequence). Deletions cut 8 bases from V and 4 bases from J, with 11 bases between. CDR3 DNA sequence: TGTGCCATTACTTCGGTCTATGGCTACACCTTC. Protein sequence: CAITSVYGYTF.

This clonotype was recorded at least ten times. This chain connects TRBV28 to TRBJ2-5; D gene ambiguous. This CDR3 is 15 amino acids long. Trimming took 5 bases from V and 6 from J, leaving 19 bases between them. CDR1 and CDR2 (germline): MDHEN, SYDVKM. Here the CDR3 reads CASSPLGPDFKTQYF. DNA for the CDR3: TGTGCCAGCAGTCCACTCGGACCCGACTTTAAGACCCAGTACTTC.

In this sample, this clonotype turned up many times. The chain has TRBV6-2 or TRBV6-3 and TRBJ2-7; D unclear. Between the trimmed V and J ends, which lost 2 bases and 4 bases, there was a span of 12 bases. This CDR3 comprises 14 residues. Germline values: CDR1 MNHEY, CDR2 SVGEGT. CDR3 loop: CASSYGGLEYEQYF. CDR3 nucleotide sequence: TGTGCCAGCAGTTACGGTGGGCTAGAGTACGAGCAGTACTTC.

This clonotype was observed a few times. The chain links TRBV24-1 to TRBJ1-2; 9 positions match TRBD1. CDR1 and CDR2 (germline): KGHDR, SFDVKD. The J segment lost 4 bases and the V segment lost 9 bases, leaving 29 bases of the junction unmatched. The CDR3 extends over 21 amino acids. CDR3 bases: TGTGCCACCCGACTCCCATCCCGCGCGGACAGGGGACGGGGCACTAGCTATGGCTACACCTTC. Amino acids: CATRLPSRADRGRGTSYGYTF.

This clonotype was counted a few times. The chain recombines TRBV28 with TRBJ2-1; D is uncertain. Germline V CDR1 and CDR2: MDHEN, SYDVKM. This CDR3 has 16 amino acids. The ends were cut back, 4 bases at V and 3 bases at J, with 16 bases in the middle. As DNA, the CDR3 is TGTGCCAGCAGTTCCGGTGGTTCGGGCGGCTACAATGAGCAGTTCTTC. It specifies CASSSGGSGGYNEQFF.

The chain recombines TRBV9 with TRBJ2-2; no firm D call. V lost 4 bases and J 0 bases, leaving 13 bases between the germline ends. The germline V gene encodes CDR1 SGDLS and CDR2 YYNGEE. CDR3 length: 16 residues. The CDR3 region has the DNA TGTGCCAGCAGCCCCCGGGCAGTCGCGAACACCGGGGAGCTGTTTTTT. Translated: CASSPRAVANTGELFF.

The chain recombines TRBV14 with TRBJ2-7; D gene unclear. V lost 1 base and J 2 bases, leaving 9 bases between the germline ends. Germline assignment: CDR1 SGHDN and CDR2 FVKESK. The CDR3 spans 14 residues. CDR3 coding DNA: TGTGCCAGCAGCCAAGCGGCAGGCCCCTACGAGCAGTACTTC. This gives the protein CASSQAAGPYEQYF.

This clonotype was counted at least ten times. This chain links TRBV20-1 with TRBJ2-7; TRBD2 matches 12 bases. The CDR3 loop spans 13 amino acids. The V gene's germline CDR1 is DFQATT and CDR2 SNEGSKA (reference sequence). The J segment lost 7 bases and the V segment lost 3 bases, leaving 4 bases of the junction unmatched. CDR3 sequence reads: CSASLAGGGEQYF. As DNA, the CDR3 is TGCAGTGCTAGTCTAGCGGGAGGGGGGGAGCAGTACTTC.

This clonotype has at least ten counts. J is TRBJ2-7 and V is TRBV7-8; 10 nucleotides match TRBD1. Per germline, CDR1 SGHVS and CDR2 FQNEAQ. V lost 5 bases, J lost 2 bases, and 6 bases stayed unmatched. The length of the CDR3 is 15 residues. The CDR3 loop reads CASSPPGTGAYEQYF. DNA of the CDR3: TGTGCCAGCAGCCCGCCCGGGACAGGGGCCTACGAGCAGTACTTC.

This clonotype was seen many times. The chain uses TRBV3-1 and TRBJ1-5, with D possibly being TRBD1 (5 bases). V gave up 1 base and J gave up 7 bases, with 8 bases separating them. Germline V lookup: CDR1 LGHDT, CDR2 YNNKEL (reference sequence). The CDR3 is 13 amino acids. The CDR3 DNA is TGTGCCAGCAGCCAAGCTGGGGGGCAGCCCCAGCATTTT. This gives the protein CASSQAGGQPQHF.

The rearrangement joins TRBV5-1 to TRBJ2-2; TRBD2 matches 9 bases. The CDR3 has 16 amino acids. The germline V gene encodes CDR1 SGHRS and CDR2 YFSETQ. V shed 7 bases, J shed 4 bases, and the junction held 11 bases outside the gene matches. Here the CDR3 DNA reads TGCGCCAGCCAGAATTTAGCGGGAGAGGGCACCGGGGAGCTGTTTTTT. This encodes CASQNLAGEGTGELFF.

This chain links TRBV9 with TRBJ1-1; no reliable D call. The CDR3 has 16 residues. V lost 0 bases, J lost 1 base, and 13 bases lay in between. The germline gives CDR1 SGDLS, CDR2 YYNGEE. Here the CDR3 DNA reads TGTGCCAGCAGCGTAGGGGAGGGCAGGACGAACACTGAAGCTTTCTTT. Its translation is CASSVGEGRTNTEAFF.

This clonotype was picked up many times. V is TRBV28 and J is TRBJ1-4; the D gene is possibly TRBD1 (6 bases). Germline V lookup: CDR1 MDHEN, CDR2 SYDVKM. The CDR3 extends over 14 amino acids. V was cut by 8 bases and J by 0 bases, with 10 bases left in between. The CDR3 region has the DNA TGTGCCAGCGAGGGGGTTGCAACTAATGAAAAACTGTTTTTT. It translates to CASEGVATNEKLFF.

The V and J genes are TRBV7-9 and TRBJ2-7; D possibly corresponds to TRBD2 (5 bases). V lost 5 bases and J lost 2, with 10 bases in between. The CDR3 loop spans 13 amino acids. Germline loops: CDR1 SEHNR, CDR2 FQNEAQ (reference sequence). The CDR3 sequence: CASSVPGTYEQYF. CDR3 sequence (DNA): TGTGCCAGCAGCGTTCCGGGGACCTACGAGCAGTACTTC.

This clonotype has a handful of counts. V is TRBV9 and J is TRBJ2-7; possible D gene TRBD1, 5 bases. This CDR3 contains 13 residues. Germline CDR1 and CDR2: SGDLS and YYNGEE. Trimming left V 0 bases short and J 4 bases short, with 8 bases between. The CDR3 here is CASSVAQGYEQYF. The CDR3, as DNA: TGTGCCAGCAGCGTAGCCCAGGGTTACGAGCAGTACTTC. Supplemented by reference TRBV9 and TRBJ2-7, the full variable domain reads DSGVTQTPKHLITATGQRVTLRCSPRSGDLSVYWYQQSLDQGLQFLIQYYNGEERAKGNILERFSAQQFPDLHSELNLSSLELGDSALYFCASSVAQGYEQYFGPGTRLTVT.

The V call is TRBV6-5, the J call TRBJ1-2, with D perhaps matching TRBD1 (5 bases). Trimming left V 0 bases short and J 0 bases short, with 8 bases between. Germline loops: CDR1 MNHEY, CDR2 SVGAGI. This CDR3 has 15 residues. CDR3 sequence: CASSYSGVPNYGYTF. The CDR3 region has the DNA TGTGCCAGCAGTTACTCGGGGGTACCTAACTATGGCTACACCTTC.

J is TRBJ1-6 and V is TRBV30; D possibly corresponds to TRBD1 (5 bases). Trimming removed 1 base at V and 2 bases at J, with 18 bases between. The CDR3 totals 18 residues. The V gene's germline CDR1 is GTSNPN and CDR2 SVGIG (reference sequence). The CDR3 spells CAWSGGTGGGAYNSPLHF. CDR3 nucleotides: TGTGCCTGGAGTGGTGGTACAGGTGGGGGAGCCTATAATTCACCCCTCCACTTT.

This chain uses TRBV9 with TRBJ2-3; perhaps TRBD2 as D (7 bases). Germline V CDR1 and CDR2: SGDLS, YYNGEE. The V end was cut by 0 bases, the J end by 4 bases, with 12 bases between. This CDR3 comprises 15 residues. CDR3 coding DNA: TGTGCCAGCAGCGTAGAGGGGGGGATCTCAGATACGCAGTATTTT. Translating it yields CASSVEGGISDTQYF.

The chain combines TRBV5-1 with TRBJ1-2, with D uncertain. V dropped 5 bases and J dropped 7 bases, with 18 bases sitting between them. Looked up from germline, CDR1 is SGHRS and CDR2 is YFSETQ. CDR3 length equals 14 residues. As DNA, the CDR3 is TGCGCCAGCAGTGGGAGAGAGGGATGGCGTGGCTACACCTTC. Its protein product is CASSGREGWRGYTF.

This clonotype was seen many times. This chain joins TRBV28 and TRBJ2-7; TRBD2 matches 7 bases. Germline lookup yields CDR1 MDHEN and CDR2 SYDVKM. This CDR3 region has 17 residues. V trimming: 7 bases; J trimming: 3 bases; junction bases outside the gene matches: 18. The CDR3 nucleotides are TGTGCCAGCAACCTGGGAGGGGCAGGTAGGGGTGACTACGAGCAGTACTTC. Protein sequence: CASNLGGAGRGDYEQYF.

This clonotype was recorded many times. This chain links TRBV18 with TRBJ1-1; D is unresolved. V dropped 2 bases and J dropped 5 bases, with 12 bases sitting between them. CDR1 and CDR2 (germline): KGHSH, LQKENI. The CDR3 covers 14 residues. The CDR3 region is CASSPATSGTEAFF. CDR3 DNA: TGTGCCAGCTCACCAGCGACATCGGGTACTGAAGCTTTCTTT.

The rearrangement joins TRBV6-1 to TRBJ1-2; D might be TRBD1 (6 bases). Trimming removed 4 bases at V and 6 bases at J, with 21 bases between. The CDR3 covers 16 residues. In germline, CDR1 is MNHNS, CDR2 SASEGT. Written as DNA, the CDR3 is TGTGCCAGCAGTGCCACCACAGGGACAATTCCGAATGGCTACACCTTC. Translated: CASSATTGTIPNGYTF.

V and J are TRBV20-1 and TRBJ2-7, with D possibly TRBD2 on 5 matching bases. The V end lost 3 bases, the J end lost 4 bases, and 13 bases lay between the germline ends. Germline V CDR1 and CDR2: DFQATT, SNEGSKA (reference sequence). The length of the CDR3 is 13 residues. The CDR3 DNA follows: TGCAGTGCTAGCCCAGGAGGAAGGTACGAGCAGTACTTC. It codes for CSASPGGRYEQYF.

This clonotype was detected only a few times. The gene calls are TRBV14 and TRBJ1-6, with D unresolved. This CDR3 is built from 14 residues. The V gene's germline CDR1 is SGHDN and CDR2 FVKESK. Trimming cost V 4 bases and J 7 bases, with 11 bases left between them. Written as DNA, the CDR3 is TGTGCCAGCAGCCTCAATATTGGGAATTCACCCCTCCACTTT. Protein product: CASSLNIGNSPLHF.

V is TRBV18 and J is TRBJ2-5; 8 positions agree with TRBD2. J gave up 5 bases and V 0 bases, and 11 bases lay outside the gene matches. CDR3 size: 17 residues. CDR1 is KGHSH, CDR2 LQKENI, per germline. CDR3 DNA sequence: TGTGCCAGCTCACCACCGTTGGACTTCGGGGGGGGGGAGACCCAGTACTTC. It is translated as CASSPPLDFGGGETQYF. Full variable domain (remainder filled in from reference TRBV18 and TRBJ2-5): NAGVMQNPRHLVRRRGQEARLRCSPMKGHSHVYWYRQLPEEGLKFMVYLQKENIIDESGMPKERFSAEFPKEGPSILRIQQVVRGDSAAYFCASSPPLDFGGGETQYFGPGTRLLVL.